This T cell receptor (beta chain) was captured by sequencing in a study of CD8 T cells in Susac syndrome. Random-hexamer reverse transcription was applied to roughly 0.45 to 1 ug RNA. In TCRdb, the immunoSEQ multiplex PCR reads were re-called with MiXCR into one record per CDR3 protein. The sample includes 74,000 or so distinct CDR3 sequences, about 92% of them seen just once. V gave up 3 bases and J gave up 0 bases, with 5 bases separating them. This CDR3 has 13 amino acids. High-throughput TCR beta sequencing covered peripheral CD8+ and CD4+ T cells. The CD8+ and CD4+ T cells were isolated magnetically using a negative isolation approach, whereas the TEMRA cells were enriched by FACS.

The receptor's source is a human donor with Susac syndrome. Source material: CD4+ T cells from PBMCs. The chain has TRBV12-3 or TRBV12-4 and TRBJ1-1; no definite D call. CDR3 bases: TGTGCCAGCAGTTTTGGAATGAACACTGAAGCTTTCTTT. Protein sequence: CASSFGMNTEAFF.